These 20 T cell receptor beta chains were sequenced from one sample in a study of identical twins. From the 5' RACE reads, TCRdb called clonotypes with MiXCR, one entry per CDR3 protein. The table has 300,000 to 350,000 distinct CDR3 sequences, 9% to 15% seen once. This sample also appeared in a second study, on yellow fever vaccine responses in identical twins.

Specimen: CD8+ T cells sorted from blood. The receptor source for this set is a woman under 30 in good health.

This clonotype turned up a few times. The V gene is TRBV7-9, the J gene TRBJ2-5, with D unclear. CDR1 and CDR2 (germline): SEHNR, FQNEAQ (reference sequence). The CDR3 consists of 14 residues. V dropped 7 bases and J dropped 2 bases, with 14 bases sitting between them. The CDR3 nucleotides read TGTGCCAGCACCGGACCCGAAGGACAAGAGACCCAGTACTTC. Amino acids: CASTGPEGQETQYF.

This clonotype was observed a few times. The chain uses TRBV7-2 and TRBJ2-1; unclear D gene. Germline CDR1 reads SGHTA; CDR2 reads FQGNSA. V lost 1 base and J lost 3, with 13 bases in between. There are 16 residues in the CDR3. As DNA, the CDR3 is TGTGCCAGCAGCTTAGTTACCCGCGCTTTCTACAATGAGCAGTTCTTC. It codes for CASSLVTRAFYNEQFF.

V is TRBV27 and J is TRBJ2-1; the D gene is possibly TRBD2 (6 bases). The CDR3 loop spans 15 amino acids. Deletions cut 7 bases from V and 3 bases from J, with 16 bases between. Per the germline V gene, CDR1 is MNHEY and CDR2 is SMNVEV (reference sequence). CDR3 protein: CASNRAGLGYNEQFF. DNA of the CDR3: TGTGCCAGCAATAGAGCGGGTCTTGGCTACAATGAGCAGTTCTTC.

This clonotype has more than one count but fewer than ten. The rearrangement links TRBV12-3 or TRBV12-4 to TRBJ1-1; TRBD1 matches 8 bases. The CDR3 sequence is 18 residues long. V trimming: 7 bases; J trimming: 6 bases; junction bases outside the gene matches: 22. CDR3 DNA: TGTGCCAGCACCCTCAAGACAGGGGAATTAGCCCAGTGGGCTGAAGCTTTCTTT. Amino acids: CASTLKTGELAQWAEAFF.

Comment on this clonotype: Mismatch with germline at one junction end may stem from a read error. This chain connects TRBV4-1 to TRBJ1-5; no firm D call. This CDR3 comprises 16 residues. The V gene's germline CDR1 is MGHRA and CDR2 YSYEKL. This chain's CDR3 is CASSQQAGVGNQPQHF. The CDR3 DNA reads TGCGCCAGCAGCCAACAGGCCGGAGTGGGCAATCAGCCCCAGCATTTC.

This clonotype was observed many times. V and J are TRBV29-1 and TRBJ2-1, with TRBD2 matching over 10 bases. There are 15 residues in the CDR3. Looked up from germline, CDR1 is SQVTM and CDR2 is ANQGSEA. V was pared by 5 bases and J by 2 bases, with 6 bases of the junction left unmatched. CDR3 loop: CSVQGLADTYNEQFF. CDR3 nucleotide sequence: TGCAGCGTTCAAGGACTAGCGGATACCTACAATGAGCAGTTCTTC.

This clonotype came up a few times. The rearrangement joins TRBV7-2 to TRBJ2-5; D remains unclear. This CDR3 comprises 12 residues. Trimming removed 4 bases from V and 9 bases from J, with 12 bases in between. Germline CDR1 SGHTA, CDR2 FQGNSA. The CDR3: CASSSHEGPQYF. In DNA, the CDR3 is TGTGCCAGCAGCTCCCACGAAGGGCCCCAGTACTTC.

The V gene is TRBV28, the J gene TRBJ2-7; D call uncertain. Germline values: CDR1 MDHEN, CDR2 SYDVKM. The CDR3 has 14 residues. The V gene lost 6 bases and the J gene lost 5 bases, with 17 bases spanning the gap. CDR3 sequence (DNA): TGTGCCAGCAGCCCGACTCCCCCGGTGGACGAGCAGTACTTC. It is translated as CASSPTPPVDEQYF.

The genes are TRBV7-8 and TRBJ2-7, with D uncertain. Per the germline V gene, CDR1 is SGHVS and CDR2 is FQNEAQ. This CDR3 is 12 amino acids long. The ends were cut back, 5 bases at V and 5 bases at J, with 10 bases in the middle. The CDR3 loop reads CASSPIEHEQYF. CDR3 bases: TGTGCCAGCAGCCCGATAGAACACGAGCAGTACTTC.

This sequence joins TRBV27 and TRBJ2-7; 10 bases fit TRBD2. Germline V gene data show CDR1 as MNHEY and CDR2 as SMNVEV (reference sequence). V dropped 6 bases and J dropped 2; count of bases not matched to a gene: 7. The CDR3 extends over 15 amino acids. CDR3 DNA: TGTGCCAGCAGCTTTGGACTAGCGGTTACCTACGAGCAGTACTTC. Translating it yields CASSFGLAVTYEQYF.

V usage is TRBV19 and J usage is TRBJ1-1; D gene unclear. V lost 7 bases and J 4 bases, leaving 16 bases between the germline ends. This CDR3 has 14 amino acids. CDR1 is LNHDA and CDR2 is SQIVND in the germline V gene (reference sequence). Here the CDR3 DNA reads TGTGCCAGTACCCTTCGGGTCCTGGGCACTGAAGCTTTCTTT. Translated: CASTLRVLGTEAFF.

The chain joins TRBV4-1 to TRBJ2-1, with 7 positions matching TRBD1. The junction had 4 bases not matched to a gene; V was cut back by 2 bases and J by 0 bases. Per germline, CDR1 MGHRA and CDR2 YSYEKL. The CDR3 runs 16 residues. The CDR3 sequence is CASSQLGQSSYNEQFF. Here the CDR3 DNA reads TGCGCCAGCAGCCAATTGGGACAGTCCTCCTACAATGAGCAGTTCTTC.

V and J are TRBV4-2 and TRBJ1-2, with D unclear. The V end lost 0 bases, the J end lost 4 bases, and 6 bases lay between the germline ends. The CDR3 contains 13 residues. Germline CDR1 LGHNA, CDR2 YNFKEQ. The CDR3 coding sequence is TGTGCCAGCAGCCAAGACGGCCCCTATGGCTACACCTTC. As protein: CASSQDGPYGYTF.

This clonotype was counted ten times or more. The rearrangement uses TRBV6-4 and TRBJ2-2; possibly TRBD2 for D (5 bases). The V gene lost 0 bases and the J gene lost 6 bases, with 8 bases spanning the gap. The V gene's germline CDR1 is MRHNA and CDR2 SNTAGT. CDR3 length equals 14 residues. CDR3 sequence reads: CASSDSEVPGELFF. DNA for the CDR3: TGTGCCAGCAGTGACTCGGAGGTCCCCGGGGAGCTGTTTTTT.

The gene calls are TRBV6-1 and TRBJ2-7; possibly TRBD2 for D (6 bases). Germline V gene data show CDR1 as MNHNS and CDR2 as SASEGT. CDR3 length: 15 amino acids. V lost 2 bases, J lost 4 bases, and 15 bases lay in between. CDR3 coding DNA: TGTGCCAGCAGTGAATGGGACTCCACCCTTTACGAGCAGTACGTC. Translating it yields CASSEWDSTLYEQYV.

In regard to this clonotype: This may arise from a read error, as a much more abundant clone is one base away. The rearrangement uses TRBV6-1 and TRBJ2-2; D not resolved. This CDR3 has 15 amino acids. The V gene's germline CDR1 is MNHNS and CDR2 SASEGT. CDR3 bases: TGTGCCGGCAGTGAAGCCGACGGGAACACCGGGGAGCTGTTTTTT. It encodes CAGSEADGNTGELFF.

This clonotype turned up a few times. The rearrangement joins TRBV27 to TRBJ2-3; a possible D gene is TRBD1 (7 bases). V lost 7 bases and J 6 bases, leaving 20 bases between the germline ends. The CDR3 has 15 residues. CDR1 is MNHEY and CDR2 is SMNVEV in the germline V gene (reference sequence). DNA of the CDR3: TGTGCCAGCAAGAGGAGGGGGCCCCTAAGGGATACGCAGTATTTT. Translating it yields CASKRRGPLRDTQYF.

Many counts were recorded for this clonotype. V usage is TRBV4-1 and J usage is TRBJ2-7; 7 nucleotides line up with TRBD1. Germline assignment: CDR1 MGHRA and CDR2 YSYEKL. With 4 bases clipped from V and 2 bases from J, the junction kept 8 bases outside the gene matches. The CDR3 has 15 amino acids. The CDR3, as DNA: TGCGCCAGCAGCCCAGGGACAGTGGGTCCCTACGAGCAGTACTTC. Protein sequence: CASSPGTVGPYEQYF.

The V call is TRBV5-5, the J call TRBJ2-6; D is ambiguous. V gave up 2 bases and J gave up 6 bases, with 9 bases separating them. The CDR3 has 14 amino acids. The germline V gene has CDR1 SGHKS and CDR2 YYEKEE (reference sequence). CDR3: CASSFLLEANVLTF. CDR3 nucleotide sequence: TGTGCCAGCAGCTTCCTCCTGGAGGCCAACGTCCTGACTTTC.

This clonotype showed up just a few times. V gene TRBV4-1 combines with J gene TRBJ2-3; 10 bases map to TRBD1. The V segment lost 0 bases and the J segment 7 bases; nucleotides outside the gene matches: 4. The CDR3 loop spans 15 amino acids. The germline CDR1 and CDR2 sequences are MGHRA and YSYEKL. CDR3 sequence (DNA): TGCGCCAGCAGCCAAGAGGGACAGGGGCAATATACGCAGTATTTT. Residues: CASSQEGQGQYTQYF.